The clone carrying this T cell receptor (delta chain) was counted between two and nine times. The antigen remains undetermined. The sample comes from a study of Vδ1+ human thymocytes. This CDR3 contains 17 residues. Losses at the gene ends were 2 bases for V and 1 base for J; bases not matched to a gene: 9. CDR1 and CDR2 (germline): TSWWSYY, QGS. Extracted RNA was reverse transcribed into cDNA. Multiplex PCR used pooled V-gene forward primers and a constant-region reverse primer to amplify CDR3s. TCRdb redid the clone calls on the multiplex PCR reads with CATT. The table includes about 58,000 delta-chain clones, more than 13% detected once. After alphabeta T cell depletion, CD3+ Vdelta1+ Vdelta2- thymocytes were sorted. Vdelta1+ thymocyte sorts reached between roughly 98% and 99.6% purity. Study-wide points: Despite high sort purity, approximately 20% of thymic T cell receptor delta sequences were Vdelta2. TRD repertoires were essentially private, unlike widely shared TRG clonotypes. Thymic TRG and TRD repertoires appeared highly polyclonal.

The chain uses TRDV1 and TRDJ1, with 8 bases fitting TRDD3. The TCR was taken from a girl less than two years old who had congenital heart surgery. Material for sequencing was Vdelta1+ gamma-delta thymocytes from the thymus. Subset described: FACS-sorted CD3+ TCRalphabeta- TCRVdelta1+ TCRVdelta2- thymocytes. The CDR3 reads CALGEGLGDFTTDKLIF. The CDR3 DNA is TGTGCTCTTGGGGAAGGTCTGGGGGACTTTACCACCGATAAACTCATCTTT.